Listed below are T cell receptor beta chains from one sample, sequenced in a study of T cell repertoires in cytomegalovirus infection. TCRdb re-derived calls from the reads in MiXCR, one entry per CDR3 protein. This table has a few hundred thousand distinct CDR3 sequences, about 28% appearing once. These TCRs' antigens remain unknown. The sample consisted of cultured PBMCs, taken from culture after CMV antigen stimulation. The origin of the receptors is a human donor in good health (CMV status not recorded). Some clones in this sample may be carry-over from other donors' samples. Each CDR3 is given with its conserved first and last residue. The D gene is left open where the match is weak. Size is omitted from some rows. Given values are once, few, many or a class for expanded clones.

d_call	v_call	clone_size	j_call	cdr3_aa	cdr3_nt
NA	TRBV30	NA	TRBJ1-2	CAWSQGGRDYGYTF	TGTGCCTGGAGTCAGGGAGGGAGGGACTATGGCTACACCTTC
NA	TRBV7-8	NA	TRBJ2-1	CASSLVRAVTPSHEQFF	TGTGCCAGCAGCTTAGTCAGGGCAGTTACTCCTTCGCATGAGCAGTTCTTC
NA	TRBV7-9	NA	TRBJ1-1	CASSLGTSDEAFF	TGTGCCAGCAGCTTAGGAACATCCGATGAAGCTTTCTTT
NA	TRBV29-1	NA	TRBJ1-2	CSSSRGTEYGYTF	TGCAGCTCCTCGAGGGGAACGGAATATGGCTACACCTTC
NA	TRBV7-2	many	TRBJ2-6	CASSQHSGANVLTF	TGTGCCAGCAGCCAACACTCTGGGGCCAACGTCCTGACTTTC
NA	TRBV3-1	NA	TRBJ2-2	CASIGPGELFF	TGTGCCAGCATCGGACCCGGGGAGCTGTTTTTT
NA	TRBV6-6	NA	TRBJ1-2	CAIGPNYGYTF	TGTGCCATCGGTCCTAACTATGGCTACACCTTC
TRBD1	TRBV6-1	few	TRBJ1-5	CASSEDRGQGSNQPQHF	TGTGCCAGCAGTGAGGACAGGGGTCAAGGGAGCAATCAGCCCCAGCATTTT
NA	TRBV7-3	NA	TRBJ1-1	CASSLVGHGGTEAFF	TGTGCCAGCAGCTTAGTTGGGCACGGCGGCACTGAAGCTTTCTTT
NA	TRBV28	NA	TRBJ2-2	CASSSGQFNTGELFF	TGTGCCAGCAGTTCTGGACAATTTAACACCGGGGAGCTGTTTTTT
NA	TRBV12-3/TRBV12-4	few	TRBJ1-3	CASSLISRHLSGNTIYF	TGTGCCAGCAGTTTAATTTCTCGGCACCTCTCTGGAAACACCATATATTTT
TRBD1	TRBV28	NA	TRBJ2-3	CASRSGGAFTDTQYF	TGTGCCAGCAGGTCAGGGGGCGCCTTCACAGATACGCAGTATTTT
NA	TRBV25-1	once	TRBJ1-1	CASSEYMKGERDTEAFF	TGTGCCAGCAGTGAATATATGAAGGGAGAACGAGACACTGAAGCTTTCTTT
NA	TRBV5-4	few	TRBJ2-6	CASSPQGLSGANVLTF	TGTGCCAGCAGCCCCCAGGGCCTCTCTGGGGCCAACGTCCTGACTTTC
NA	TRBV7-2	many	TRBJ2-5	CASSSSGGASGTQYF	TGTGCCAGCAGCTCCTCCGGAGGAGCTTCAGGGACCCAGTACTTC
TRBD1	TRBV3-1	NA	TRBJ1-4	CASSPDRARGEKLFF	TGTGCCAGCAGCCCCGACAGGGCGCGGGGTGAAAAACTGTTTTTT
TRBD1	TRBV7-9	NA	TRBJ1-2	CASSRDRSGYTF	TGTGCCAGCAGCAGGGACAGGAGTGGCTACACCTTC
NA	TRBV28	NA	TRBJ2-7	CASRGLNERDEQYF	TGTGCCAGCAGGGGGCTCAATGAACGGGACGAGCAGTACTTC
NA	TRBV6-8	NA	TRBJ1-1	CASSYALTNTEAFF	TGTGCCAGCAGTTACGCACTTACGAACACTGAAGCTTTCTTT
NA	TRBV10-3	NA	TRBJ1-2	CAIQGPLTTNYGYTF	TGTGCCATCCAAGGCCCCCTTACGACTAACTATGGCTACACCTTC
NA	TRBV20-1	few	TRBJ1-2	CSARDLRGRYGYTF	TGCAGTGCTAGAGATTTAAGGGGAAGGTATGGCTACACCTTC
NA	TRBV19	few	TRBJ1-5	CASSIAGTQPQHF	TGTGCCAGTAGTATAGCCGGGACCCAGCCCCAGCATTTT
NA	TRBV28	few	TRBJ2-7	CASSKQGLISIVHEQYF	TGTGCCAGCAGTAAACAGGGTCTTATTTCGATCGTCCACGAGCAGTACTTC
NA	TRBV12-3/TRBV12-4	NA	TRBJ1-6	CASSLGAGDTSPLHF	TGTGCCAGCAGTTTGGGGGCAGGGGATACGTCACCCCTCCACTTT
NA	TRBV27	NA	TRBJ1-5	CASSLQGDNQPQHF	TGTGCCAGCAGTTTGCAGGGAGACAATCAGCCCCAGCATTTT
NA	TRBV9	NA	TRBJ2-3	CASSVDTEQGTNF	TGTGCCAGCAGCGTAGACACGGAACAGGGTACGAATTTT
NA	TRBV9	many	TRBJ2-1	CASSVAANRYNEQFF	TGTGCCAGCAGCGTAGCAGCGAATCGATACAATGAGCAGTTCTTC
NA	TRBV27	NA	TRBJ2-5	CASSPRTGREAFQETQYF	TGTGCCAGCAGTCCCCGGACAGGGAGGGAGGCTTTTCAAGAGACCCAGTACTTC
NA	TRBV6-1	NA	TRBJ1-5	CATAMFYSNQPQHF	TGTGCCACAGCCATGTTTTATAGCAATCAGCCCCAGCATTTT
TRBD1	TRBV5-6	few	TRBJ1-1	CASRLGQGSSEAFF	TGTGCCAGCAGACTTGGACAGGGGAGTTCTGAAGCTTTCTTT
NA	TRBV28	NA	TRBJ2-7	CASSLRIASYEQYF	TGTGCCAGCAGTTTACGGATAGCCTCCTACGAGCAGTACTTC
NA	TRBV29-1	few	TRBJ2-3	CSVGGFGLGTDTQYF	TGCAGCGTTGGAGGGTTCGGGTTGGGCACAGATACGCAGTATTTT
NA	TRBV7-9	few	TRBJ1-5	CASSLGSRGEGQPQHF	TGTGCCAGCAGCTTAGGGTCCAGGGGAGAGGGTCAGCCCCAGCATTTT
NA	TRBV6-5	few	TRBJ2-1	CASFPRGGGLNNEQFF	TGTGCCAGCTTTCCTAGGGGGGGCGGGTTGAACAATGAGCAGTTCTTC
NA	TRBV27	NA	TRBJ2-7	CASSSRIEQYF	TGTGCCAGCAGTAGTAGAATCGAGCAGTACTTC
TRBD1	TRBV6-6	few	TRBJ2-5	CASSGTGTGGETQYF	TGTGCCAGCAGCGGGACCGGGACAGGGGGGGAGACCCAGTACTTC